The TCR beta chain described here comes from a study of T cells after yellow fever vaccination. One entry per CDR3 protein results from TCRdb running MiXCR on the 5' RACE reads. The sample lists approximately 350,000 distinct CDR3 sequences, 9.5% to 13% seen once, with roughly 18% in the top ten. The CDR3 totals 15 residues. Trimming took 4 bases from V and 0 from J, leaving 10 bases between them. The V gene's germline CDR1 is KGHSH and CDR2 LQKENI. The V and J genes are TRBV18 and TRBJ1-3; the D gene is possibly TRBD1 (6 bases). Source: PBMCs, taken on the day of the first yellow fever vaccination. This receptor was obtained from a man aged 18 to 30 who received the YFV17D yellow fever vaccine. In DNA form, the CDR3 reads TGTGCCAGCTCACGGGGGGCAGACTCTGGAAACACCATATATTTT. Protein: CASSRGADSGNTIYF.